This T cell receptor beta chain was sequenced in a study of CD8 T cells in Susac syndrome. Germline-derived CDR1 and CDR2 are SGHRS and YFSETQ. With V trimmed by 0 bases and J by 5 bases, 7 bases remained unmatched. This CDR3 spans 16 amino acids. With random hexamers, roughly 0.45 to 1 ug RNA was reverse transcribed. Amplification of TCR beta CDR3 was carried out by immunoSEQ multiplex PCR, which covered 54 Vbeta and 13 Jbeta segments. Each CDR3 protein is one row after TCRdb ran MiXCR on the immunoSEQ multiplex PCR reads. The profile shows some 190,000 distinct CDR3 sequences, 85% to 95% of them singletons.

This TCR was sampled from a human donor in good health. Sequenced input: CD4+ T cells from PBMCs. The chain employs TRBV5-1 and TRBJ2-1, with 8 bases lining up with TRBD2. For the CDR3, the DNA is TGCGCCAGCAGCTTGGCCAGCGGGGGCTTCGACAATGAGCAGTTCTTC. Amino acid sequence: CASSLASGGFDNEQFF.